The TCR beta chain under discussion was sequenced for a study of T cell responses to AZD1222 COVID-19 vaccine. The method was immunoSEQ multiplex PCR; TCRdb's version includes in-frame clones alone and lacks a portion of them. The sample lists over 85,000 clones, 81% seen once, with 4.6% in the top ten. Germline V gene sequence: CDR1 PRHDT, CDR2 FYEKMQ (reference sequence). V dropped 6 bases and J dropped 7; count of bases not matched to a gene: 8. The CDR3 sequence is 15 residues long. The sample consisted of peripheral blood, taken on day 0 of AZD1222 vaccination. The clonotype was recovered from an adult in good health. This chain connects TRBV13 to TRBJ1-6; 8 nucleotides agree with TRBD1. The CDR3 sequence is CASREGQGPNSPLHF. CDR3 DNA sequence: TGTGCCAGCAGGGAAGGACAGGGCCCGAATTCACCCCTCCACTTT.